This entry concerns a single T cell receptor beta chain. The antigen is undetermined. The sample comes from a study of Ad26.COV2.S vaccination and SARS-CoV-2 variants. Study in general: COV1001, an Ad26.COV2.S trial, supplied this vaccine-arm donor.

Assay: immunoSEQ multiplex PCR; the TCRdb copy retains only in-frame clones and omits some. Altogether under 550,000 clones are present, roughly 90% being singletons, with the ten largest covering around 3.6%. The treatment here: approximately 18 received Ad26.COV2.S at low or high dose, single or two shots; 5 received placebo; per-sample allocation not given. Sampling occurred on day 63 after the first vaccine or placebo injection. Findings and limits, study-wide: Analyses of TCR breadth and depth may have underestimated total T cell responses. Vaccinees showed greater spike-specific TCR breadth than placebo recipients. Reportedly, after vaccination the spike-specific CD8+ and CD4+ T cell responses displayed substantial breadth.

This CDR3 contains 14 residues. The V gene lost 1 base and the J gene lost 3 bases, with 10 bases spanning the gap. Per germline, CDR1 MNHEY and CDR2 SVGEGT. The chain carries TRBV6-2 or TRBV6-3 and TRBJ2-7, with D tentatively TRBD2 (6 bases). Sequencing used peripheral blood, obtained in a trial of Ad26.COV2.S vaccine versus placebo. This clonotype originated in a person aged 18-65 years who received the Ad26.COV2.S COVID-19 vaccine or a placebo. The CDR3 DNA reads TGTGCCAGCAGTTACTTAGGGACTGGCTACGAGCAGTACTTC. It specifies CASSYLGTGYEQYF.